This TCR beta chain appears in the sequencing data of a study of CD8 T cells in Susac syndrome (dated by TCRdb to the late 2010s). Describing the broader study: Among the sequenced Susac syndrome patients, about 6 had clinically active disease and roughly 8 were in clinical remission. Susac syndrome patients were therapy-naive, on corticosteroids (some also receiving IVIg), or on IVIg alone at blood withdrawal. The study used repertoire sequencing to test whether antigen drove CD8+ T cell activation and differentiation in Susac syndrome. Beyond this particular receptor, the publication reports: The CD4+ T cell repertoire of patients with Susac syndrome showed no detectable clonal expansion. The TCR sequencing and HLA analysis was acknowledged to have included a relatively small number of individuals.

CDR1 and CDR2 are read off the germline V gene (reference sequence) as DFQATT and SNEGSKA. Counted from cysteine to phenylalanine, this CDR3 has 13 amino acids. The DNA shown is the 39-base CDR3, in frame from base 1. The junction carries 10 bases between V and J, which are trimmed by 3 bases and 4 bases respectively. About this clonotype: Its antigen specificity is not known. Base qualities are not recorded, but no much larger clone differs from it by a single base.

RNA was extracted using the RNeasy kit, and roughly 0.45 to 1 microgram was reverse transcribed with random hexamers. TCR beta CDR3 regions were amplified with the immunoSEQ multiplex PCR assay covering 54 Vbeta and 13 Jbeta segments. To correct PCR amplification bias, a synthetic template baseline was used for both primer optimization and computational correction. As for the original processing: Reads were assigned to V, D and J genes according to IMGT and analyzed in immunoSEQ Analyzer, with only productive sequences retained. Clonality was computed as one minus Shannon entropy normalized by log2 of the number of productive unique sequences. Public and private clones were assessed among the 100 most prevalent clones of each patient and control. Susac-specific clones were defined as absent from healthy and MS cohorts, 1052 published viral clones and other ImmuneACCESS disease sequences. The public sequencing data were trimmed at Q25 with fastp and processed into clonotypes with MiXCR by TCRdb, which kept only in-frame beta chains. Each CDR3 protein appears once, grouped with its most common genes and DNA. These V and J calls derive from TCRdb rather than the authors' analysis. The sample includes about 120,000 distinct CDR3 sequences, with nearly 96% observed a single time. The biggest ten clones account for roughly 0.14% of the sample.

High-throughput TCR beta sequencing profiled peripheral blood CD8+ and CD4+ T cells from healthy donors, Susac syndrome patients and multiple sclerosis patients. Susac syndrome patients met recently defined diagnostic criteria for definite or probable disease. Bulk CD8+ and CD4+ T cells were purified by magnetic negative isolation, while CD8+ TEMRA cells were enriched using FACS. Blood was collected in EDTA tubes and processed within 24 hours, with PBMCs isolated through density gradient centrifugation. PBMCs intended for TCR sequencing were cryopreserved in liquid nitrogen and were subsequently thawed in a 37 degrees C water bath. The sorted or isolated CD4+, CD8+ and CD8+ TEMRA cells reached a purity of at least 90%.

The chain is assembled from TRBV20-1 and TRBJ1-5, with an unclear D gene assignment. Material: CD4+ T cells from PBMCs. The receptor was derived from a human donor with Susac syndrome. The DNA sequence is given as TGCAGTGCTAGCCGGGTAGGGAATCAGCCCCAGCATTTT. This yields the protein CSASRVGNQPQHF.